What follows are 3 T cell receptor beta chains derived from one specimen sequenced in a study of T-cell reconstitution after alpha-beta-depleted transplantation in children. Unique molecular identifiers were used to barcode this TCRbeta library. One entry per CDR3 protein, called by TCRdb with MiXCR from the PCR reads. The sample records under 400,000 distinct CDR3 sequences, approximately 23% being singletons. The material sequenced was PBMCs, mostly from graft donor cells, taken 180 days after TCRalphabeta/CD19-depleted stem cell transplant. The receptor set was obtained from a male patient aged 10-17 years who had a stem cell transplant for acute lymphoblastic leukemia, so the T cells may come from the graft donor.

J is TRBJ1-5 and V is TRBV12-3 or TRBV12-4; D not resolved. The CDR3 sequence is 15 residues long. V lost 5 bases, J lost 3 bases, and 14 bases lay in between. CDR3 residues: CASSPNPVINQPQHF. DNA of the CDR3: TGTGCCAGCAGTCCGAATCCGGTGATCAATCAGCCCCAGCATTTT.

The V gene is TRBV28, the J gene TRBJ1-1; D is uncertain. The CDR3 is 13 amino acids. The germline CDR1 and CDR2 sequences are MDHEN and SYDVKM. The V end lost 6 bases, the J end lost 10 bases, and 18 bases lay between the germline ends. CDR3 residues: CASSPDTDIPAFF. In nucleotides, the CDR3 is TGTGCCAGCAGCCCTGACACCGACATTCCAGCTTTCTTT.

This sequence joins TRBV4-1 and TRBJ2-7; TRBD2 agrees at 14 bases. Germline-derived CDR1 and CDR2 are MGHRA and YSYEKL. Trimming took 0 bases from V and 9 from J; bases not matched to a gene: 28. The CDR3 sequence is 23 residues long. This chain's CDR3 is CASSQEGGKTRIVGTSGSRGQYF. As DNA, the CDR3 is TGCGCCAGCAGCCAAGAGGGGGGGAAGACGCGCATAGTCGGGACTAGCGGGAGTAGAGGGCAGTACTTC.